These 8 T cell receptor beta chains were all obtained from the same sample, sequenced in a study of blood T cell repertoires in COVID-19. Profiled with immunoSEQ multiplex PCR; TCRdb holds only in-frame clones, not every one. The sample records some 200,000 clones, roughly four fifths being singletons. The source material was peripheral blood. Receptor source: a woman aged 35 to 49 with COVID-19, enrolled during active disease.

The chain uses TRBV18 and TRBJ1-3, with TRBD1 as a possible D gene (5 bases). The germline V gene has CDR1 KGHSH and CDR2 LQKENI. The V end lost 2 bases, the J end lost 8 bases, and 16 bases lay between the germline ends. The length of the CDR3 is 15 residues. This chain's CDR3 is CASSPWGPKADTIYF. In nucleotides, the CDR3 is TGTGCCAGCTCACCATGGGGCCCGAAGGCGGACACCATATATTTT.

This chain links TRBV2 with TRBJ1-2; no reliable D call. Germline-derived CDR1 and CDR2 are SNHLY and FYNNEI. The CDR3 runs to 14 residues. Between the trimmed V and J ends, which lost 1 base and 9 bases, there was a span of 15 bases. Here the CDR3 DNA reads TGTGCCAGCAGTGAAGGGGCCCAGGTAACGAGCTACACCTTC. Protein product: CASSEGAQVTSYTF.

The sample holds a few counts of this clone. V is TRBV7-9 and J is TRBJ1-1; 7 bases match TRBD1. The germline CDR1 and CDR2 sequences are SEHNR and FQNEAQ (reference sequence). Germline trimming cut 5 bases from V and 6 bases from J; bases unmatched to any gene: 6. The CDR3 loop spans 13 amino acids. CDR3 in amino acids: CASSLTGVPEAFF. For the CDR3, the DNA is TGTGCCAGCAGCCTTACAGGGGTCCCTGAAGCTTTCTTT.

The J gene is TRBJ1-2, the V gene TRBV4-2, with TRBD1 matching over 10 bases. The CDR3 has 16 amino acids. V lost 0 bases to trimming and J lost 4 bases; unmatched junction nucleotides: 5. Per the germline V gene, CDR1 is LGHNA and CDR2 is YNFKEQ. The CDR3 DNA reads TGTGCCAGCAGCCAAGAAAGGACAGGGGGGACCTATGGCTACACCTTC. It yields the protein CASSQERTGGTYGYTF.

Only a few counts were recorded for this clone. This chain joins TRBV6-5 and TRBJ2-1; no clear D. Trimming cost V 7 bases and J 6 bases, with 13 bases left between them. CDR1 is MNHEY and CDR2 is SVGAGI in the germline V gene. The CDR3 extends over 13 amino acids. As DNA, the CDR3 is TGTGCCAGCATTTCTAGAGTGGGCAATGAGCAGTTCTTC. Translating gives CASISRVGNEQFF.

This clone was found a few times. The chain combines TRBV7-3 with TRBJ2-5, with D possibly TRBD2 on 6 matching bases. The germline CDR1 and CDR2 sequences are SGHTA and FQGTGA. V was trimmed by 5 bases and J by 7 bases, leaving 17 bases between them. This CDR3 has 14 amino acids. CDR3 nucleotides: TGTGCCAGCAGCCTCGGGGGTGCTCGGGGGACCCAGTACTTC. Residues: CASSLGGARGTQYF.

This clone was seen many times. V and J are TRBV28 and TRBJ2-5, with unresolved D. V was shortened by 7 bases and J by 11 bases, with 17 bases between the two germline ends. Germline V gives CDR1 MDHEN, CDR2 SYDVKM. The CDR3 has 12 residues. The CDR3 is CASTPPRGRQYF. Written as DNA, the CDR3 is TGTGCCAGCACCCCACCGAGAGGCCGGCAGTACTTC.

The rearrangement links TRBV30 to TRBJ1-4; 9 nucleotides line up with TRBD1. With V trimmed by 5 bases and J by 8 bases, 6 bases remained unmatched. Germline CDR1 GTSNPN, CDR2 SVGIG (reference sequence). CDR3 length: 13 amino acids. The CDR3 DNA reads as TGTGCCTGGGAGACAGGGGGGCGGGAAAAACTGTTTTTT. Its protein product is CAWETGGREKLFF.